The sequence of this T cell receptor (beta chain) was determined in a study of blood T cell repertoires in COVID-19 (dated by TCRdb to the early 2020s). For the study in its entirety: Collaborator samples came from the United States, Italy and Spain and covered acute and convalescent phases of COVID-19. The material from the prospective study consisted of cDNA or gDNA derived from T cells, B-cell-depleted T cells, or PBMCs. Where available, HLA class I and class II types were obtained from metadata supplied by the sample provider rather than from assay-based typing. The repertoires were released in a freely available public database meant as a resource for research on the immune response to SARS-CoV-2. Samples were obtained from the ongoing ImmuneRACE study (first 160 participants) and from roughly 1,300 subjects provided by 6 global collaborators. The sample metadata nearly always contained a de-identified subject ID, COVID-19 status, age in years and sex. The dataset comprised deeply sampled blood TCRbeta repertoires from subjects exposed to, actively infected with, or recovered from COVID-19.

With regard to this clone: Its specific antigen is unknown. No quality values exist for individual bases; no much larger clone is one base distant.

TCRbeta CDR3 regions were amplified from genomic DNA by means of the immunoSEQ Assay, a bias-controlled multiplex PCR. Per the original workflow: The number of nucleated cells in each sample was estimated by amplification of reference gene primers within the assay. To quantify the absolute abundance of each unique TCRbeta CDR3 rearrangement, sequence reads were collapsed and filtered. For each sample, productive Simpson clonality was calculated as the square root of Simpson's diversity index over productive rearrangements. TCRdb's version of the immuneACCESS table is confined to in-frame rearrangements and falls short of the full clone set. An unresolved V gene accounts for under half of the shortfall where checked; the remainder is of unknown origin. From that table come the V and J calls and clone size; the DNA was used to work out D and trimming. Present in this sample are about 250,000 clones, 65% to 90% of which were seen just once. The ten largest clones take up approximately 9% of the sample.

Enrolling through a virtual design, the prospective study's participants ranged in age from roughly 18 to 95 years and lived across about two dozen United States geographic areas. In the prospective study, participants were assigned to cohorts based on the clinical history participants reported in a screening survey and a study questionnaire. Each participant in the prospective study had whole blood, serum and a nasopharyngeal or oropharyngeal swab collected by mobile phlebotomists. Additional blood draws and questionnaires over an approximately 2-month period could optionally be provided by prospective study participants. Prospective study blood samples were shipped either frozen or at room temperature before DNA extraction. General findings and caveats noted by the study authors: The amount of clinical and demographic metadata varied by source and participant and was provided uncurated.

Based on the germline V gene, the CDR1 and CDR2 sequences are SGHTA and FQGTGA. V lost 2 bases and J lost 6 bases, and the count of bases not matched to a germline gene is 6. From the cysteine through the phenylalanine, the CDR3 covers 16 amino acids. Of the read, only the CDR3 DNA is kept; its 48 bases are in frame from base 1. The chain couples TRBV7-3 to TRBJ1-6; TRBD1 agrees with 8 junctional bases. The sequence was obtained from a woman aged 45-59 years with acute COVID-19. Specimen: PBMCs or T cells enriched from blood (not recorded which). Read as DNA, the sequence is TGTGCCAGCAGCTTACCTCGACAGGGGTCTAATTCACCCCTCCACTTT. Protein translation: CASSLPRQGSNSPLHF.